This T cell receptor (beta chain) was recovered during a study of technical replicates of blood from a few donors. The data were produced by immunoSEQ multiplex PCR, yet TCRdb's version contains in-frame clones alone and is incomplete. In the table there are some 54,000 clones, 90% to 95% of which are singletons. V lost 2 bases and J 1 base, leaving 12 bases between the germline ends. Per germline, CDR1 SGHDT and CDR2 YYEEEE. This CDR3 contains 15 residues. Sequenced sample: PBMCs. This sequence joins TRBV5-6 and TRBJ1-2; D is unclear. The TCR was taken from a human donor in good health. Some clones in this sample may be carry-over from other donors' samples. The CDR3 DNA reads as TGTGCCAGCAGCTTTTGGCAGGAACTTAACTATGGCTACACCTTC. It encodes CASSFWQELNYGYTF.